The 9 T cell receptor beta chains below come from one sample, sequenced in a study of blood T cell repertoires in COVID-19. Libraries were prepared by immunoSEQ multiplex PCR; TCRdb keeps only in-frame clonotypes and omits some of them. Here the sample spans 95,000 or so clones, roughly 86% being singletons. What was sequenced was peripheral blood. The receptors derive from a human donor in a cohort sampled during active COVID-19.

This clone was detected only a few times. This chain uses TRBV7-9 with TRBJ1-4, with D perhaps TRBD1 (6 bases). The germline gives CDR1 SEHNR, CDR2 FQNEAQ (reference sequence). Trimming left V 8 bases short and J 8 bases short, with 18 bases between. CDR3 length: 14 amino acids. CDR3 amino acids: CASGLGGAGEKLFF. CDR3 bases: TGTGCCAGCGGTCTCGGGGGGGCTGGAGAAAAACTGTTTTTT.

The J gene is TRBJ2-1, the V gene TRBV18; 11 bases match TRBD2. This CDR3 is built from 16 residues. Germline CDR1 KGHSH, CDR2 LQKENI. V gave up 4 bases and J gave up 7 bases; unmatched junction bases: 9. The DNA for the CDR3 is TGTGCCAGCTCACGGAATAGCGGGGGGGCAGGTAATGAGCAGTTCTTC. Its protein is CASSRNSGGAGNEQFF.

The chain uses TRBV9 and TRBJ1-6, with D tentatively TRBD1 (5 bases). Per germline, CDR1 SGDLS and CDR2 YYNGEE. There are 14 residues in the CDR3. The germline V and J ends were trimmed by 3 bases and 8 bases, with 12 bases remaining between them. CDR3 nucleotides: TGTGCCAGCAGCGGCGACGGGGGGTATTCACCCCTCCACTTT. Protein sequence: CASSGDGGYSPLHF.

The rearrangement links TRBV3-1 (or the pseudogene TRBV3-2) to TRBJ1-2; 8 nucleotides align to TRBD1. From germline, CDR1 is LGHDT and CDR2 YNNKEL (reference sequence). This CDR3 comprises 16 residues. Trimming removed 0 bases from V and 4 bases from J; junction bases left unmatched: 7. This chain's CDR3 is CASSQELQGVFYGYTF. As DNA, the CDR3 is TGTGCCAGCAGCCAAGAATTACAGGGGGTTTTCTATGGCTACACCTTC.

The chain carries TRBV5-1 and TRBJ2-1, with TRBD2 matching 13 bases. Germline V gene lookup returns CDR1 SGHRS and CDR2 YFSETQ. J was trimmed by 0 bases and V by 6 bases; bases with no gene match: 6. The CDR3 covers 17 residues. The CDR3 DNA reads TGCGCCAGCAACGGACTAGCGGGGGCGAACTCCTACAATGAGCAGTTCTTC. This encodes CASNGLAGANSYNEQFF.

The chain recombines TRBV14 with TRBJ1-4, with 9 bases matching TRBD1. The CDR3 has 17 residues. The germline CDR1 and CDR2 sequences are SGHDN and FVKESK. J gave up 10 bases and V 4 bases, and 16 bases lay outside the gene matches. CDR3 in DNA: TGTGCCAGCAGCCCGGTCCGCCCTGGACAGGGGAGAGGAAAACTGTTTTTT. It specifies CASSPVRPGQGRGKLFF.

The V call is TRBV18, the J call TRBJ1-4; 9 nucleotides align to TRBD1. This CDR3 has 15 amino acids. Trimming removed 4 bases from V and 6 bases from J; junction bases left unmatched: 6. From germline, CDR1 is KGHSH and CDR2 LQKENI. The CDR3 protein is CASSQSTGGDEKLFF. DNA of the CDR3: TGTGCCAGCTCACAAAGTACAGGGGGCGATGAAAAACTGTTTTTT.

V and J are TRBV3-1 (or the pseudogene TRBV3-2) and TRBJ2-2; maybe TRBD2 (5 bases). This CDR3 region has 16 residues. V lost 3 bases and J lost 4, with 15 bases in between. Germline CDR1 reads LGHDT; CDR2 reads YNNKEL (reference sequence). The CDR3 reads CASSQAPGSSTGELFF. In DNA, the CDR3 is TGTGCCAGCAGCCAGGCCCCGGGGAGCTCCACCGGGGAGCTGTTTTTT.

This rearrangement joins TRBV3-1 (or the pseudogene TRBV3-2) to TRBJ1-2; TRBD1 is a possible D gene (5 bases). The CDR3 is 13 amino acids. CDR1 LGHDT and CDR2 YNNKEL come from the germline V gene (reference sequence). Trimming pared 6 bases from V and 6 bases from J, leaving 14 bases between. In DNA form, the CDR3 reads TGTGCCAGCAGGTCCGAGGGACTTAATGGCTACACCTTC. It translates to CASRSEGLNGYTF.